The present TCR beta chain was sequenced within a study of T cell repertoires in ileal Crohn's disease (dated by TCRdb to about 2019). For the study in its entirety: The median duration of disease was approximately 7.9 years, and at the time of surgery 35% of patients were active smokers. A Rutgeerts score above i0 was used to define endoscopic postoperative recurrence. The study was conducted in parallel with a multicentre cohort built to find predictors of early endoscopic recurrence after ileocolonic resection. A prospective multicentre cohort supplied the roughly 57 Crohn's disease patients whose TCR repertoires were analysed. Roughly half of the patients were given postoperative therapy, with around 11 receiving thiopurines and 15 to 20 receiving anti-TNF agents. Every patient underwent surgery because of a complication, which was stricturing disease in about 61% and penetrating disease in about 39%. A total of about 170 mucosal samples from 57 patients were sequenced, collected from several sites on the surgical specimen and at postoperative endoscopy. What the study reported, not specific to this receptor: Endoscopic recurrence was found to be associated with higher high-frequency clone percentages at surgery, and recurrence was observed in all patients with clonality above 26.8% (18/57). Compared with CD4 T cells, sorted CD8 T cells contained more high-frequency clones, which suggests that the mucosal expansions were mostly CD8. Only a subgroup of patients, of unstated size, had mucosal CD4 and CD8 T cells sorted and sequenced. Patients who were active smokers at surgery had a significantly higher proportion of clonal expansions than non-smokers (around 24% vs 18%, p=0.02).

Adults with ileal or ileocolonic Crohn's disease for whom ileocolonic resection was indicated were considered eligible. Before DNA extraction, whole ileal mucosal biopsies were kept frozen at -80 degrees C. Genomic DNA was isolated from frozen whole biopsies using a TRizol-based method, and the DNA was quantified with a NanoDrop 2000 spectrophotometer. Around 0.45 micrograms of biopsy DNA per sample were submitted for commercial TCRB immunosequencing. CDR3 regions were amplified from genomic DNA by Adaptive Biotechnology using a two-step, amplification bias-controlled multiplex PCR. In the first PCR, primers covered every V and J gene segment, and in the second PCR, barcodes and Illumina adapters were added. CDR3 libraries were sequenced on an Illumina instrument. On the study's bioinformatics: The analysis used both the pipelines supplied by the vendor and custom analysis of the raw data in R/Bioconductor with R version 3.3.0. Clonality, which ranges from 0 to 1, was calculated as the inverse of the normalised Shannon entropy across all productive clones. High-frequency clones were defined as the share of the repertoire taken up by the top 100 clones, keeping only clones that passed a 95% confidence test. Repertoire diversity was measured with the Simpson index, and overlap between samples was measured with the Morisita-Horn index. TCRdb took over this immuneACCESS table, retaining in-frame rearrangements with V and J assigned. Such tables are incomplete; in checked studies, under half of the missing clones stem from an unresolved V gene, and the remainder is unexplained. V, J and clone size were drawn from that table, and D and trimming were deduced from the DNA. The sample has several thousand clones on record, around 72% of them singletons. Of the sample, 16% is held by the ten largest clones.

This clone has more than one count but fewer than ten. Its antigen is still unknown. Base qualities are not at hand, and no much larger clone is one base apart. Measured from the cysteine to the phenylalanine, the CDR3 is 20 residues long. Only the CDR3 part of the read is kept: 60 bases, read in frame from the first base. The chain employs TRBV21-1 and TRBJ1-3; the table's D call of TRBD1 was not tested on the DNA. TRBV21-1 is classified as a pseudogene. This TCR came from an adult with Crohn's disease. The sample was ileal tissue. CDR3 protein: CASSYLLDREQLSSGNTIYF. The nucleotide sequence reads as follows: TGTGCCAGCAGTTATTTACTGGACAGGGAACAGTTGAGCTCTGGAAACACCATATATTTT.